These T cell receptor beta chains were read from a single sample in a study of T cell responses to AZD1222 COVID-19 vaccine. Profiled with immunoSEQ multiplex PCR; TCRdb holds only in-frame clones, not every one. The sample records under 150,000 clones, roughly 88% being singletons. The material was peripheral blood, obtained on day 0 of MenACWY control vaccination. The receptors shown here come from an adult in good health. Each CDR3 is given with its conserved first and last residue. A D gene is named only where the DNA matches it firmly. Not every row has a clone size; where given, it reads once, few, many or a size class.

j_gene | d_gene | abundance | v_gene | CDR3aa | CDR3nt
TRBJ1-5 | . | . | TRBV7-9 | CASSQTVDQPQHF | TGTGCCAGCAGCCAGACAGTTGATCAGCCCCAGCATTTT
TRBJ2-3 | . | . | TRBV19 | CASSPGVSTDTQYF | TGTGCCAGTAGTCCGGGGGTTAGCACAGATACGCAGTATTTT
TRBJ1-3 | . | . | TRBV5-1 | CASSQDRIGNTIYF | TGCGCCAGCAGCCAAGACAGGATTGGAAACACCATATATTTT
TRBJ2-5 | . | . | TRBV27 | CASRGRNPTETQYF | TGTGCCAGCAGGGGGAGGAATCCAACGGAGACCCAGTACTTC
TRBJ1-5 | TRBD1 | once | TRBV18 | CASSPGTGTNQPQHF | TGTGCCAGCTCACCCGGGACAGGTACCAATCAGCCCCAGCATTTT
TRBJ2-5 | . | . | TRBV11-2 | CASSRAETQYF | TGTGCCAGCAGCCGCGCGGAGACCCAGTACTTC
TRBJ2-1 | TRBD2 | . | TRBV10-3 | CAISEFRLAGGEEQFF | TGTGCCATCAGTGAGTTTAGACTAGCGGGAGGGGAAGAGCAGTTCTTC
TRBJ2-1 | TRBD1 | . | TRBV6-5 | CASSYSGTGNQEQFF | TGTGCCAGCAGTTACTCAGGGACAGGGAATCAGGAGCAGTTCTTC
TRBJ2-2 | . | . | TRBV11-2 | CASSEFLLLAGELFF | TGTGCCAGCAGTGAGTTCCTCCTTCTCGCCGGGGAGCTGTTTTTT
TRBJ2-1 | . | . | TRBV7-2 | CASSYRAVSYNEQFF | TGTGCCAGCAGCTATCGGGCGGTTTCCTACAATGAGCAGTTCTTC
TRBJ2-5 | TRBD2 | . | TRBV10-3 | CAISRTSGSGQETQYF | TGTGCCATCAGCCGGACTAGCGGGAGTGGCCAAGAGACCCAGTACTTC
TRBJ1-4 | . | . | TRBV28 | CASSFRGSTEKLFF | TGTGCCAGCAGTTTTCGTGGATCTACTGAAAAACTGTTTTTT
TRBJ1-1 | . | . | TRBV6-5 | CASFTGVEAFF | TGTGCCAGCTTTACAGGAGTTGAAGCTTTCTTT
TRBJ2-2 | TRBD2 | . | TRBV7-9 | CASSLSSGSVTTGELFF | TGTGCCAGCAGCTTATCTAGCGGGAGTGTTACCACCGGGGAGCTGTTTTTT
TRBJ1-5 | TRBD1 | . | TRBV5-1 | CASSLGTGANSNQPQHF | TGCGCCAGCAGCTTGGGGACAGGGGCCAATAGCAATCAGCCCCAGCATTTT
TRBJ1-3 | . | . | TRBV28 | CASSLHQNSGNTIYF | TGTGCCAGCAGTTTACACCAGAACTCTGGAAACACCATATATTTT
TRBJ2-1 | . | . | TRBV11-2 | CASSSRRGELAPEQFF | TGTGCCAGCAGCTCTAGGAGGGGGGAACTAGCGCCTGAGCAGTTCTTC
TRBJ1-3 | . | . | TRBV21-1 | CASSKATGTGVGNTIYF | TGTGCCAGCAGCAAAGCCACCGGGACAGGGGTAGGAAACACCATATATTTT
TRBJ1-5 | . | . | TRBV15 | CATSRGPAGRNQPQHF | TGTGCCACCAGCAGAGGCCCGGCAGGTCGAAATCAGCCCCAGCATTTT
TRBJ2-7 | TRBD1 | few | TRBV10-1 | CARVEILQGKGYEQYF | TGCGCCAGAGTGGAGATACTACAGGGGAAGGGCTACGAGCAGTACTTC
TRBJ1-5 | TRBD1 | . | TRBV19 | CASSATGTARRNQPQHF | TGTGCCAGTAGTGCGACCGGGACAGCCAGGCGCAATCAGCCCCAGCATTTT
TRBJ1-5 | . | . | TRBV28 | CASRPRGVGSNQPQHF | TGTGCCAGCCGTCCACGGGGGGTGGGGTCCAATCAGCCCCAGCATTTT
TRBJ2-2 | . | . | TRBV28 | CASSLTNTGELFF | TGTGCCAGCAGCCTAACCAACACCGGGGAGCTGTTTTTT
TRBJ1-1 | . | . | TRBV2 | CASRVGTGGMNTEAFF | TGTGCCAGCAGGGTTGGGACTGGAGGCATGAACACTGAAGCTTTCTTT
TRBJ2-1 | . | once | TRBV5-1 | CASSKGGANNEQFF | TGCGCCAGCAGCAAGGGGGGCGCAAACAATGAGCAGTTCTTC
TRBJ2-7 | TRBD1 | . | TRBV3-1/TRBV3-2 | CASSQGQGRYF | TGTGCCAGCAGCCAAGGACAGGGACGGTACTTC
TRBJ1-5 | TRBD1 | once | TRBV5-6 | CASRRDRARPPSSNQPQHF | TGTGCCAGCAGACGGGACAGGGCGCGTCCTCCCAGTAGCAATCAGCCCCAGCATTTT
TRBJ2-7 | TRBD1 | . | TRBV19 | CASSRTGTADYEQYF | TGTGCCAGTAGCCGTACCGGGACAGCAGACTACGAGCAGTACTTC
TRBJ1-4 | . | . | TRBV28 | CASSKTDLSGEKLFF | TGTGCCAGCAGTAAAACCGACCTATCGGGTGAAAAACTGTTTTTT
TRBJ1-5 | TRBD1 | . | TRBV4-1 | CASSPGQGGNQPQHF | TGCGCCAGCAGTCCGGGACAGGGAGGCAATCAGCCCCAGCATTTT
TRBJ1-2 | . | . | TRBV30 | CAWARDGYTF | TGTGCCTGGGCAAGGGACGGCTACACCTTC
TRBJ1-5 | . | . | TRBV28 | CASGIPLSNQPQHF | TGTGCCAGCGGAATACCCCTTAGCAATCAGCCCCAGCATTTT